This is a list of T cell receptor beta chains from one sample in a study of CD8 T cells in ankylosing spondylitis. TCRdb recomputed calls from the 5' RACE reads with MiXCR, one row per CDR3 protein. In the table there are about 800,000 distinct CDR3 sequences, about 11% of which are singletons. Sequenced: blood, either unsorted or a sorted T cell fraction (not recorded which). The source of these receptors is a male donor with ankylosing spondylitis. CDR3s leave out the opening cysteine and the closing phenylalanine or tryptophan. The order of the fields is D gene, V gene, CDR3 protein. The D gene is left open where the match is weak.

TRBD2,TRBV5-1,ASSWGLAYSYEQY
NA,TRBV18,ASSLSRGGGSYNEQF
TRBD2,TRBV20-1,SAPPSGRGTGELF
NA,TRBV4-2,ASSQEMGVEAF
TRBD1,TRBV29-1,SILTGVETQY
TRBD1,TRBV10-3,AISEQGSYGYT
NA,TRBV20-1,SVPARMNTEAF
TRBD1,TRBV6-6,ASKDRGHEQY
NA,TRBV20-1,SARGIRGEKLF
NA,TRBV4-2,ASSQGYSYEQY
NA,TRBV29-1,SEASSTDTQY
NA,TRBV29-1,SVEDGRAPLRTQY
TRBD2,TRBV7-2,ASSLEVGRQTQY
NA,TRBV20-1,SARGAKGSYEQY
NA,TRBV20-1,SARVGGPAF
NA,TRBV20-1,SARKQGRSSYEQY
TRBD1,TRBV27,ASSLRTGTGANVLT
TRBD2,TRBV6-1,ASSLPRGGPDSYEQY
NA,TRBV7-9,ASSRGAYGYT
NA,TRBV11-2,ASSFGPQELF
NA,TRBV6-1,ASSETAGNYEQY
TRBD1,TRBV4-3,ASSQDFATGYYGYT
NA,TRBV29-1,SVRGLYSGANVLT
NA,TRBV4-2,ASSQVSDNSPLH
NA,TRBV27,ASSFRYNSPLH